This note documents a single T cell receptor beta chain sequence. The sample comes from a study of blood T cell repertoires in COVID-19. Per the study methods: Scientists estimated how many nucleated cells there were by amplifying reference gene primers. The data were produced by immunoSEQ multiplex PCR, yet TCRdb's version contains in-frame clones alone and is incomplete. Clone size and the V and J calls come from that table; the DNA yielded D and trimming. Of 35,000 to 55,000 clones in the sample, nearly 90% are singletons; the top ten hold about 2.8%. The germline gives CDR1 SGHRS, CDR2 YFSETQ. This CDR3 is 15 amino acids long. The V and J ends lost 2 bases and 0 bases respectively, with 8 bases between them.

The sample consisted of peripheral blood. This TCR came from a man aged 50 to 59 with active COVID-19. This chain uses TRBV5-1 with TRBJ1-4, with unresolved D. This CDR3 reads CASSLRGSTNEKLFF. In DNA, the CDR3 is TGCGCCAGCAGCTTACGAGGTTCAACTAATGAAAAACTGTTTTTT.